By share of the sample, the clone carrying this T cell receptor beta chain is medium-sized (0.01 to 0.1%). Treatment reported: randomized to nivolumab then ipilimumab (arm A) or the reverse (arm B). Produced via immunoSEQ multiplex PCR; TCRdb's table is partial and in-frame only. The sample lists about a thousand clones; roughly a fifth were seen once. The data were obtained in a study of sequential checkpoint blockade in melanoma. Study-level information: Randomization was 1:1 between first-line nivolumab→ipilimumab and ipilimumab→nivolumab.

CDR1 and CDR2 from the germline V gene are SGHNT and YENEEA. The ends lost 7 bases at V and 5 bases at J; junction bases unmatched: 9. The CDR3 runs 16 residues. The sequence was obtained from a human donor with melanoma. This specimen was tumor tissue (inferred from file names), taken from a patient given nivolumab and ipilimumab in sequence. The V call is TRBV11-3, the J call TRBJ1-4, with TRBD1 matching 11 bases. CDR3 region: CASTSGTGGVNEKLFF. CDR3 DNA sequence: TGTGCCAGCACCTCCGGGACAGGGGGAGTAAATGAAAAACTGTTTTTT. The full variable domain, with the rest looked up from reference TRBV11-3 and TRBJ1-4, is EAGVVQSPRYKIIEKKQPVAFWCNPISGHNTLYWYLQNLGQGPELLIRYENEEAVDDSQLPKDRFSAERLKGVDSTLKIQPAELGDSAVYLCASTSGTGGVNEKLFFGSGTQLSVL.